This TCR beta chain emerged from a study of breast tumors, draining lymph nodes, adjacent tissues. Study-wide results and caveats: Tumor TCR diversity was below lymph nodes but above nontumor tissue.

Via MiXCR, TCRdb re-called the multiplex PCR reads, giving one row per CDR3 protein. The table lists 150,000 to 200,000 distinct CDR3 sequences, approximately 30% of them singletons. Axillary draining lymph nodes of breast cancer patients supplied the node samples. V lost 4 bases, J lost 3 bases, and 5 bases stayed unmatched. The length of the CDR3 is 15 residues. Per germline, CDR1 SEHNR and CDR2 FQNEAQ (reference sequence). Concerning this clonotype itself: Antigen: not known.

The clonotype comes from a female donor with breast cancer. Some clones in this sample may be carry-over from other donors' samples. V is TRBV7-9 and J is TRBJ1-5, with TRBD1 matching over 8 bases. The sample consisted of axillary lymph node tissue. CDR3 residues: CASSWDRSLNQPQHF. Here the CDR3 DNA reads TGTGCCAGCAGCTGGGACAGGTCCCTCAATCAGCCCCAGCATTTT.